This T cell receptor (beta chain) was captured in a study of beta chain features in type 1 diabetes. Findings of the study overall: When Type 1 diabetes patients were examined, their TCRB CDR3s proved moderately but significantly shorter in all four CD4+ subsets. Cells carrying high TCR expression could end up over-represented when cDNA is sequenced. The study found that naive, central memory and Treg TCRB repertoires appeared more similar in patients than in healthy donors.

The CDR3 covers 17 residues. The germline V gene encodes CDR1 SGHTA and CDR2 FQGNSA. V lost 5 bases and J 5 bases, leaving 25 bases between the germline ends. Remarks on this clone: Its target is not known.

Every bit of the isolated RNA underwent reverse transcription, so sequencing read expressed TCRB transcripts. Mean read depth for naive, central memory and regulatory T cell samples was approximately 3.57 million reads. TCRdb keeps only in-frame clones here, not all; method: immunoSEQ multiplex PCR. The table has 250,000 to 350,000 clones, over 11% seen once. Staining for CD45RO/CCR7/CD25/CD127/CD95/CD27 allowed sorting of CD4+ naive, central memory, regulatory and stem cell-like memory cells. The sequence was collected from a man between 25 and 39 years old with type 1 diabetes. The rearrangement links TRBV7-2 to TRBJ2-7; D might be TRBD1 (6 bases). Sequenced sample: naive CD4+ T cells from blood. CDR3 in DNA: TGTGCCAGCAGCGCCCCCCGGGCCGGGACACGGTTCGACGAGCAGTACTTC. Its translation is CASSAPRAGTRFDEQYF. Variable domain in full (rest from reference TRBV7-2 and TRBJ2-7): GAGVSQSPSNKVTEKGKDVELRCDPISGHTALYWYRQSLGQGLEFLIYFQGNSAPDKSGLPSDRFSAERTGGSVSTLTIQRTQQEDSAVYLCASSAPRAGTRFDEQYFGPGTRLTVT.